This T cell receptor beta chain was identified in a study of T cell responses to AZD1222 COVID-19 vaccine. Study results and caveats: Sampling that yielded the repertoires occurred only after the peak T cell response. Unmutated variant regions are reportedly targeted by nearly half of spike-specific TCRs. Clonal diversity was possibly underestimated; the donors were predominantly white British and more often female.

Second-dose timings of about 4 or about 12 weeks were pooled. To note about this clone: What it binds is not known.

The ends were cut back, 1 base at V and 1 base at J, with 8 bases in the middle. Germline V lookup: CDR1 SGHAT, CDR2 FQDESV (reference sequence). This CDR3 region has 14 residues. Clones were sequenced by immunoSEQ multiplex PCR, and TCRdb holds only the in-frame ones, with some missing. The sample shows over 120,000 clones, around 90% of them seen only once. V usage is TRBV11-1 and J usage is TRBJ2-7; the D gene is possibly TRBD2 (5 bases). The clonotype comes from an adult who received the AZD1222 COVID-19 vaccine. The sample in question was peripheral blood, obtained 28 days after the second AZD1222 dose. In DNA form, the CDR3 reads TGTGCCAGCAGCTTAGTCCCGGGGTCCTACGAGCAGTACTTC. It encodes CASSLVPGSYEQYF.